This TCR beta chain appears in the sequencing data of a study of blood T cell repertoires in COVID-19. Using immunoSEQ multiplex PCR, the repertoire was profiled, and TCRdb retains in-frame clones only, with some absent. The sample gives approximately 210,000 clones, roughly four fifths of which show up once; approximately 3.1% is in the top ten. V was pared by 6 bases and J by 9 bases, with 12 bases between. This CDR3 has 12 residues. The V gene's germline CDR1 is KGHSH and CDR2 LQKENI. Material: PBMCs or T cells enriched from blood (not recorded which). The chain uses TRBV18 and TRBJ2-1, with a possible D match to TRBD2 (5 bases). The sequence was obtained from a woman in her sixties or seventies who had recovered from COVID-19. In DNA form, the CDR3 reads TGTGCCAGCTCCCCTAGCATCGGTGAGCAGTTCTTC. Encoded protein: CASSPSIGEQFF.